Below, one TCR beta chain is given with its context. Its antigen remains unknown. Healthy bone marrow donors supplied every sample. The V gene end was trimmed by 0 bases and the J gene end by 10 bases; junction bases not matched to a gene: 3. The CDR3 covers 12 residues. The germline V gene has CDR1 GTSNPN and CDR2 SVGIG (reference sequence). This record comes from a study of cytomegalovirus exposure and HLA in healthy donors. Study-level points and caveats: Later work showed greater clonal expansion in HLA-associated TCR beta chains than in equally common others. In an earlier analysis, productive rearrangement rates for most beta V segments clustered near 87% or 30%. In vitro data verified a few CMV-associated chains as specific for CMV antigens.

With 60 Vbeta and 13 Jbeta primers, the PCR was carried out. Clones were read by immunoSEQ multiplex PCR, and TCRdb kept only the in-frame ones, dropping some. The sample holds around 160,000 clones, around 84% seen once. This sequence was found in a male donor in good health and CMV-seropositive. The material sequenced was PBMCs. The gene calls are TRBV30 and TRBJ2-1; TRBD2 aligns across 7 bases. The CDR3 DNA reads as TGTGCCTGGAGTGTACACGGGAGGGAGCAGTTCTTC. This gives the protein CAWSVHGREQFF.